This is a list of T cell receptor beta chains from one sample in a study of CD8+CD57+ T cells in acquired aplastic anemia. One entry per CDR3 protein, called by TCRdb with MiXCR from the reads. Among approximately 300,000 distinct CDR3 sequences listed, roughly 61% were seen once. The source material was sorted CD4+, CD8+, or CD8+CD57+ T cells (not recorded which) from PBMCs. The receptors were sampled from a human donor with aplastic anemia. Each CDR3 is given with its conserved first and last residue. Each record gives: V gene, D gene, clone size, J gene, CDR3 DNA, CDR3 protein. A D gene is named only where the DNA matches it firmly. Size tells how often a clone was seen (once, few, many) or the class of an expanded clone, and some rows leave it out.

>TRBV19|-|-|TRBJ1-1
TGTGCCAGTAGTTTGGGAATGAGCACTGAAGCTTTCTTT
CASSLGMSTEAFF
>TRBV7-9|-|-|TRBJ2-5
TGTGCTAGCAGCTTAAGTATTAAGGAGACCCAGTACTTC
CASSLSIKETQYF
>TRBV20-1|-|once|TRBJ1-1
TGCAGTGCTATCTCATCGGGGGCGGGTACTGAAGCTTTCTTT
CSAISSGAGTEAFF
>TRBV7-8|TRBD2|-|TRBJ2-1
TGTGCCAGCAGCTTCGGGACTAGCTCCTACAATGGGCAGTTCTTC
CASSFGTSSYNGQFF
>TRBV20-1|TRBD1|once|TRBJ1-2
TGCAGTGCTGTGTCCGGGACAGGGCTGGGAGGCTACACCTTC
CSAVSGTGLGGYTF
>TRBV20-1|TRBD1|once|TRBJ1-5
TGCAGTGCTGACAGGGTCTCCCAGCCCCAGCATTTT
CSADRVSQPQHF
>TRBV2|-|few|TRBJ1-6
TGTGCCAGCCGGGGAAGCCAAAATTCACCCCTCCACTTT
CASRGSQNSPLHF
>TRBV10-3|-|-|TRBJ1-5
TGTGCCATCAGCTCAGCTAGCAATCAGCCCCAGCATTTT
CAISSASNQPQHF
>TRBV4-1|-|many|TRBJ1-4
TGCGCCAGCTCGCAAGAGGTGGTACCAGGGTATCCTAATGAAAAACTGTTTTTT
CASSQEVVPGYPNEKLFF
>TRBV12-3/TRBV12-4|-|once|TRBJ1-2
TGTGCCAGCAGAAAGGACCTACCTAACTATGGCTACACCTTC
CASRKDLPNYGYTF
>TRBV4-1|-|-|TRBJ1-1
TGCGCCAGCAGCCCCGAGTGGGGAGGGAACACTGAAGCTTTCTTT
CASSPEWGGNTEAFF
>TRBV20-1|TRBD1|-|TRBJ2-3
TGCAGTGCTAGTAAGGGGGCAAGTTGGAGAGATACGCAGTATTTT
CSASKGASWRDTQYF
>TRBV20-1|TRBD1|-|TRBJ2-1
TGCAGTGCGGAAGACAGGGCAGGGCCCTACAATGAGCAGTTCTTC
CSAEDRAGPYNEQFF
>TRBV6-5|TRBD1|-|TRBJ1-1
TGTGCCAGCAGTTGGGGGCAGGGGGCCTCAGCTTTCTTT
CASSWGQGASAFF
>TRBV24-1|-|-|TRBJ2-2
TGTGCCACCAGTCCTCCTTGGGCCGGGGAGCTGTTTTTT
CATSPPWAGELFF
>TRBV18|TRBD2|-|TRBJ2-5
TGTGCCAGCTCAGCGACTAGCGGGGGGCCGGCCGGGGTTGAGGCCCAGTACTTC
CASSATSGGPAGVEAQYF
>TRBV2|TRBD1|many|TRBJ2-1
TGTGCCAGCAGTTTACAGGGGGCATCATTCAATGAGCAGTTCTTC
CASSLQGASFNEQFF
>TRBV24-1|-|few|TRBJ2-1
TGTGCCACCAGTGATGGGACGTCGAGGAATGAGCAGTTCTTC
CATSDGTSRNEQFF
>TRBV20-1|-|-|TRBJ2-7
TGCAGTGCTAGAACAGACGGCGAGCAGTACTTC
CSARTDGEQYF
>TRBV7-2|-|-|TRBJ2-6
TGTGCCAGCAGCTTAGAACACGGGGCCAACGTCCTGACTTTC
CASSLEHGANVLTF
>TRBV6-5|-|many|TRBJ1-6
TGTGCCAGCAGTTACGGACATTCTAATTCACCCCTCCACTTT
CASSYGHSNSPLHF
>TRBV12-3/TRBV12-4|-|few|TRBJ1-6
TGTGCCAGCAGCTTGGGGGATAATTCACCCCTCCACTTT
CASSLGDNSPLHF
>TRBV15|-|-|TRBJ2-1
TGTGCCACCACCAGTCCCACGTACAATGAGCAGTTCTTC
CATTSPTYNEQFF
>TRBV3-1|-|once|TRBJ2-1
TGTGCCAGCAGTTTAGAAATCGGCTCTTACAATGAGCAGCTCTTC
CASSLEIGSYNEQLF
>TRBV2|-|-|TRBJ2-1
TGTGCCAGCAGTTCTCAGGGGTGTGAGCAGTTCTTC
CASSSQGCEQFF
>TRBV5-1|TRBD1|-|TRBJ2-7
TGCGCCAGCAGCTGGGACAGAGCGGAGCAGTACTTC
CASSWDRAEQYF
>TRBV5-1|-|-|TRBJ2-7
TGCGCCAGCAGCCCCTCAATAAGCTCCTACGAGCAGTACTTC
CASSPSISSYEQYF
>TRBV20-1|TRBD2|-|TRBJ2-3
TGCAGTGCCGCGGGACTAGCGGACAAATATACGCAGTATTTT
CSAAGLADKYTQYF
>TRBV7-9|TRBD2|-|TRBJ2-3
TGTGCCAGCAGCTTAGGAGCGGGGGGGAGCACAGATACGCAGTATTTT
CASSLGAGGSTDTQYF
>TRBV7-3|TRBD1|-|TRBJ1-3
TGTGCCAGCAGCTTTCCGGGACAGCTATTATATTTT
CASSFPGQLLYF
>TRBV3-1|-|many|TRBJ1-2
TGTGCCAGCAGCCAAGCCGGGGGCTTGGACACCTTC
CASSQAGGLDTF